Each of the 19 T cell receptor beta chains below was sequenced from the same sample in a study of blood T cell repertoires in COVID-19. Produced via immunoSEQ multiplex PCR; TCRdb's table is partial and in-frame only. The profile shows tens of thousands of clones, 85% to 90% of them singletons. The material sequenced was peripheral blood. Receptor source: an elderly woman with active COVID-19.

The chain has TRBV18 and TRBJ2-3; 8 nucleotides align to TRBD2. The germline V gene encodes CDR1 KGHSH and CDR2 LQKENI. The trim removed 3 bases at V and 2 bases at J, leaving 4 bases unmatched. The CDR3 is 15 residues long. The CDR3 region is CASSPRGVFTDTQYF. In DNA, the CDR3 is TGTGCCAGCTCACCGCGGGGGGTTTTCACAGATACGCAGTATTTT.

This chain links TRBV10-3 with TRBJ2-5, with 7 bases aligning to TRBD1. The germline V gene has CDR1 ENHRY and CDR2 SYGVKD. Losses at the gene ends were 4 bases for V and 5 bases for J; bases not matched to a gene: 4. The CDR3 loop spans 13 amino acids. DNA of the CDR3: TGTGCCATCAGTGGACAGGGTCTTGAGACCCAGTACTTC. Translation: CAISGQGLETQYF.

This clone was picked up one time. This CDR3 is also generated by other DNA sequences in the sample. The genes are TRBV5-5 and TRBJ1-4; tentatively, D is TRBD1 (5 bases). This CDR3 is built from 14 residues. Trimming took off 4 bases at V and 8 bases at J, with 15 bases between the two ends. From germline, CDR1 is SGHKS and CDR2 YYEKEE (reference sequence). CDR3 bases: TGTGCCAGCAGCCTCCAGGGTTTCGGAGAAAAACTGTTTTTT. This sequence encodes CASSLQGFGEKLFF.

This chain uses TRBV7-6 with TRBJ2-7; possibly TRBD1 for D (6 bases). CDR1 and CDR2 from the germline V gene are SGHVS and FNYEAQ. V was clipped by 1 base and J by 6 bases, with 10 bases between them. The CDR3 runs 13 residues. This chain's CDR3 is CASSLGARGEQYF. The CDR3 nucleotides are TGTGCCAGCAGCTTAGGGGCCAGGGGCGAGCAGTACTTC.

This rearrangement joins TRBV30 to TRBJ2-2; TRBD2 aligns across 7 bases. Looked up from germline, CDR1 is GTSNPN and CDR2 is SVGIG (reference sequence). The CDR3 covers 13 residues. V lost 3 bases to trimming and J lost 6 bases; unmatched junction nucleotides: 4. CDR3 bases: TGTGCCTGGAGGTGGGGGGGATCCGGGGAGCTGTTTTTT. Its translation is CAWRWGGSGELFF.

This rearrangement joins TRBV3-1 (or the pseudogene TRBV3-2) to TRBJ2-3; 11 bases map to TRBD2. There are 16 residues in the CDR3. CDR1 and CDR2 (germline): LGHDT, YNNKEL (reference sequence). V lost 1 base to trimming and J lost 7 bases; unmatched junction nucleotides: 7. The CDR3 nucleotides read TGTGCCAGCAGCCAAGGAGTGGGACTAGCGGTTCATACGCAGTATTTT. Translation: CASSQGVGLAVHTQYF.

This rearrangement joins TRBV4-2 to TRBJ1-2; the D is unclear. Trimming removed 0 bases at V and 7 bases at J, with 9 bases between. Germline V gives CDR1 LGHNA, CDR2 YNFKEQ. CDR3 length: 13 residues. CDR3 sequence reads: CASSQESGSGYTF. The CDR3 DNA reads TGTGCCAGCAGCCAAGAGTCCGGGAGTGGCTACACCTTC.

V usage is TRBV27 and J usage is TRBJ2-7; the match to TRBD1 covers 11 bases. The CDR3 contains 16 residues. The germline CDR1 and CDR2 sequences are MNHEY and SMNVEV (reference sequence). V trimming: 2 bases; J trimming: 6 bases; junction bases outside the gene matches: 9. The chain's CDR3 is CASSLAGRTGGVEQYF. The CDR3 DNA reads as TGTGCCAGCAGTTTAGCGGGGCGGACAGGGGGCGTCGAGCAGTACTTC.

The chain joins TRBV27 to TRBJ2-6, with 8 bases matching TRBD1. V dropped 5 bases and J dropped 0; count of bases not matched to a gene: 6. Germline values: CDR1 MNHEY, CDR2 SMNVEV (reference sequence). This CDR3 contains 17 residues. The CDR3 here is CASSAGQGSSGANVLTF. The CDR3 DNA sequence: TGTGCCAGCAGTGCCGGACAGGGCAGCTCTGGGGCCAACGTCCTGACTTTC.

The J gene is TRBJ2-5, the V gene TRBV29-1, with TRBD1 matching over 10 bases. Trimming removed 5 bases from V and 4 bases from J; junction bases left unmatched: 4. This CDR3 comprises 13 residues. Germline-derived CDR1 and CDR2 are SQVTM and ANQGSEA. CDR3 in DNA: TGCAGCGTTACCGGGACAGGGGTAGAGACCCAGTACTTC. Translating gives CSVTGTGVETQYF.

The chain recombines TRBV19 with TRBJ1-4; 7 bases are shared with TRBD1. Germline V gene sequence: CDR1 LNHDA, CDR2 SQIVND (reference sequence). Losses at the gene ends were 7 bases for V and 3 bases for J; bases not matched to a gene: 5. This CDR3 region has 14 residues. CDR3 coding DNA: TGTGCCAGTACCAGGGACAGCCCTAATGAAAAACTGTTTTTT. It specifies CASTRDSPNEKLFF. The whole variable domain, filled in from reference TRBV19 and TRBJ1-4, reads DGGITQSPKYLFRKEGQNVTLSCEQNLNHDAMYWYRQDPGQGLRLIYYSQIVNDFQKGDIAEGYSVSREKKESFPLTVTSAQKNPTAFYLCASTRDSPNEKLFFGSGTQLSVL.

To note about this clone: One junction end disagrees with the germline gene, perhaps due to a read error. The V and J genes are TRBV7-7 and TRBJ2-1, with 12 bases that match TRBD2. The CDR3 consists of 16 residues. Germline V gene sequence: CDR1 SSHAT, CDR2 FNYEAQ (reference sequence). The CDR3 loop is CASSLVGTSGLNEQFF. As DNA, the CDR3 is TGTGCTAGCAGCTTAGTTGGGACTAGCGGGTTGAATGAGCAGTTCTTC.

The V and J genes are TRBV7-9 and TRBJ1-2, with D tentatively TRBD1 (5 bases). This CDR3 contains 16 residues. The V gene lost 3 bases and the J gene lost 2 bases, with 16 bases spanning the gap. The germline V gene has CDR1 SEHNR and CDR2 FQNEAQ (reference sequence). In DNA, the CDR3 is TGTGCCAGCAGCTTGTCCCGCGGGGCGTTGAACTATGGCTACACCTTC. Amino acid sequence: CASSLSRGALNYGYTF.

The CDR3 sequence: CASSQGQGSYNEQFF. CDR3 bases: TGCGCCAGCAGCCAGGGACAGGGGTCCTACAATGAGCAGTTCTTC. The chain has TRBV4-3 and TRBJ2-1, with 10 bases that match TRBD1. This CDR3 is 15 amino acids long. Trimming at V came to 3 bases and at J to 1 base, leaving 0 bases not matched to a gene. Germline-derived CDR1 and CDR2 are LGHNA and YSLEER.

The genes are TRBV11-2 and TRBJ1-6, with D perhaps matching TRBD1 (6 bases). Trimming pared 1 base from V and 12 bases from J, leaving 16 bases between. From germline, CDR1 is SGHAT and CDR2 FQNNGV. CDR3 length equals 15 residues. The CDR3 protein is CASSLGRQGLVPLHF. For the CDR3, the DNA is TGTGCCAGCAGCTTAGGGCGGCAGGGGTTGGTACCCCTCCACTTT.

This chain uses TRBV4-3 with TRBJ1-1; a possible D gene is TRBD1 (6 bases). The length of the CDR3 is 15 residues. V was pared by 1 base and J by 0 bases, with 9 bases between. Per the germline V gene, CDR1 is LGHNA and CDR2 is YSLEER. In nucleotides, the CDR3 is TGCGCCAGCAGCCAAGTGGGACACCTGAACACTGAAGCTTTCTTT. Its protein product is CASSQVGHLNTEAFF.

The genes are TRBV10-3 and TRBJ2-1, with D unresolved. V shed 4 bases and J shed 7 bases, with 14 bases lying between them. The CDR3 runs 14 residues. Germline CDR1 is ENHRY and CDR2 is SYGVKD. In DNA form, the CDR3 reads TGTGCCATCAGTGGACGGATCGACGGGAATGAGCAGTTCTTC. It yields the protein CAISGRIDGNEQFF.

V gene TRBV30 combines with J gene TRBJ1-5; unclear D gene. The germline V gene encodes CDR1 GTSNPN and CDR2 SVGIG (reference sequence). This CDR3 has 13 amino acids. V gave up 5 bases and J gave up 0 bases, with 8 bases separating them. The CDR3 is CAWSTYSNQPQHF. Written as DNA, the CDR3 is TGTGCCTGGTCGACATATAGCAATCAGCCCCAGCATTTT. The full variable domain, its missing parts supplied by reference TRBV30 and TRBJ1-5, is SQTIHQWPATLVQPVGSPLSLECTVEGTSNPNLYWYRQAAGRGLQLLFYSVGIGQISSEVPQNLSASRPQDRQFILSSKKLLLSDSGFYLCAWSTYSNQPQHFGDGTRLSIL.

A few counts support this clone. This chain connects TRBV3-1 (or the pseudogene TRBV3-2) to TRBJ1-5; D perhaps matches TRBD1 (5 bases). Germline assignment: CDR1 LGHDT and CDR2 YNNKEL (reference sequence). Between the trimmed V and J ends, which lost 6 bases and 0 bases, there was a span of 21 bases. This CDR3 has 18 residues. CDR3 coding DNA: TGTGCCAGCAGGCAAACTTGGGGCGGGGGGGTTAGCAATCAGCCCCAGCATTTT. Translated: CASRQTWGGGVSNQPQHF.